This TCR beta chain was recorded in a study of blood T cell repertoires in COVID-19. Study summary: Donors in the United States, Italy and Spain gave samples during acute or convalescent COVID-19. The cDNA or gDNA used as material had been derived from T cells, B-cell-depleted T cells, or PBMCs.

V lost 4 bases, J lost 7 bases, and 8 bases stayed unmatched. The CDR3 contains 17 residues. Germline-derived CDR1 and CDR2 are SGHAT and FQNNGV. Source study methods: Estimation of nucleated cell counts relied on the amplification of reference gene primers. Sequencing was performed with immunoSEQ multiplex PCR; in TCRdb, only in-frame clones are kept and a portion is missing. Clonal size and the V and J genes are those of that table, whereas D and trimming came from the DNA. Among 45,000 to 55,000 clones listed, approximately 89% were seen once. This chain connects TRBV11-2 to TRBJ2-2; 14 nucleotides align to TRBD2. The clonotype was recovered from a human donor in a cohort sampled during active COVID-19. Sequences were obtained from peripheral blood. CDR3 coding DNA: TGTGCCAGCAGCTCCGGACTAGCGGGAGGCCTGGGCGGGGAGCTGTTTTTT. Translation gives CASSSGLAGGLGGELFF.